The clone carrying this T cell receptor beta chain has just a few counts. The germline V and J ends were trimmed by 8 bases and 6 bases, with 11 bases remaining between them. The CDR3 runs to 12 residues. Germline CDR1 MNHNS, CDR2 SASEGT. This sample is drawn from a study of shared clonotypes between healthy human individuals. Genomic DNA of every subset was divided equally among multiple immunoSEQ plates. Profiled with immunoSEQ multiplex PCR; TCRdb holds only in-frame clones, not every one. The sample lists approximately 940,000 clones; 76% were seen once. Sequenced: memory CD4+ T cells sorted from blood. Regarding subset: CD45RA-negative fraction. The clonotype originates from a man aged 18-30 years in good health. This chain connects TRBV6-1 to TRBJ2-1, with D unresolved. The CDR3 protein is CASVLLPNEQFF. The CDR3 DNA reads TGTGCCAGCGTGTTGCTCCCCAATGAGCAGTTCTTC.